Shown below are 13 T cell receptor beta chains from a single sample sequenced in a study of tumor and adjacent non-tumor tissue in lung cancer. A modified ARM-PCR protocol with three rounds of nested PCR amplified TCRbeta. TCRdb reanalysed the multiplex PCR reads using MiXCR and keeps one entry per CDR3 protein. Seen here are approximately 120,000 distinct CDR3 sequences, 75% observed once, and the top ten hold about 40%. No cell sorting was done before RNA was extracted from the tissue. The sequencing input was lung tumor tissue. The receptors originated from a woman aged 55-70 years with non-small cell lung cancer.

This clonotype showed up just a few times. The chain recombines TRBV10-3 with TRBJ1-3; 8 nucleotides align to TRBD1. This CDR3 spans 15 amino acids. With V trimmed by 6 bases and J by 2 bases, 6 bases remained unmatched. Germline CDR1 reads ENHRY; CDR2 reads SYGVKD. The CDR3, as DNA: TGTGCCATCAGAGTAACAGGGGGAGCTGGAAACACCATATATTTT. This translates into CAIRVTGGAGNTIYF.

As regards this clonotype: One end of the junction fails to match germline, which may point to a read error. V gene TRBV4-3 combines with J gene TRBJ2-1, with 7 bases lining up with TRBD2. The CDR3 runs to 14 residues. Germline assignment: CDR1 LGHNA and CDR2 YSLEER. The CDR3 DNA follows: TGCACCAGCAGCCAGTGGCGGGGGTGCAATGAGCAGTTCTTC. The encoded protein is CTSSQWRGCNEQFF.

Concerning this clonotype itself: It is likely a read error, because the conserved phenylalanine at the end of the CDR3 is missing. V usage is TRBV11-2 and J usage is TRBJ2-3; 14 nucleotides agree with TRBD2. Germline V gives CDR1 SGHAT, CDR2 FQNNGV. This CDR3 contains 17 residues. The CDR3 region has the DNA TGTACCAGCAGCTACGGACTAGCGGGGGGTAACACAGATACGCAGTATCTT. This codes for CTSSYGLAGGNTDTQYL.

The chain couples TRBV28 to TRBJ2-3; perhaps TRBD2 as D (5 bases). Deletions cut 6 bases from V and 0 bases from J, with 10 bases between. Germline V gene data show CDR1 as MDHEN and CDR2 as SYDVKM. The CDR3 consists of 14 residues. CDR3 region: CASSRGLSTDTQYF. Written as DNA, the CDR3 is TGTGCCAGCAGCCGCGGGTTAAGCACAGATACGCAGTATTTT.

The genes are TRBV12-3 or TRBV12-4 and TRBJ1-5, with D possibly matching TRBD1 (6 bases). Trimming pared 7 bases from V and 6 bases from J, leaving 19 bases between. The CDR3 sequence is 15 residues long. DNA for the CDR3: TGTGCCAGCACCCCGACAGGCAAGCTACGTCAGCCCCAGCATTTT. Encoded protein: CASTPTGKLRQPQHF.

A note on this clonotype: This may be a read error, as it is one base from a much larger clone. This rearrangement joins TRBV20-1 to TRBJ2-1; D uncertain. The CDR3 length is 11 residues. Per the germline V gene, CDR1 is DFQATT and CDR2 is SNEGSKA (reference sequence). The CDR3 here is CSALLYDEQFF. For the CDR3, the DNA is TGCAGTGCCCTGCTCTACGATGAGCAGTTCTTC.

Comment on this clonotype: One end of the junction does not line up with germline, which may come from a read error. The chain couples TRBV5-5 to TRBJ2-7; TRBD1 aligns across 7 bases. Germline V gene data show CDR1 as SGHKS and CDR2 as YYEKEE (reference sequence). CDR3 size: 15 residues. CDR3 DNA: TGTGCCAACAGCCTCAGTGGGACAGAGATCTACGAGCAGTACTTC. Encoded protein: CANSLSGTEIYEQYF.

To note about this clonotype: A clone one base away is much larger, so this may be a read error. The CDR3 carries no conserved terminal phenylalanine or tryptophan, so it likely arises from a read error. The rearrangement links TRBV29-1 to TRBJ1-2; no definite D call. Looked up from germline, CDR1 is SQVTM and CDR2 is ANQGSEA. There are 13 residues in the CDR3. V lost 4 bases and J lost 2, with 11 bases in between. Here the CDR3 reads CSVVSTGNYGYTI. CDR3 coding DNA: TGCAGCGTTGTCAGTACTGGGAACTATGGCTACACCATC.

This clonotype was counted once. Germline is not matched at one junction end, which may reflect a read error. V usage is TRBV20-1 and J usage is TRBJ2-7, with D perhaps matching TRBD2 (5 bases). CDR3 size: 10 residues. Germline assignment: CDR1 DFQATT and CDR2 SNEGSKA (reference sequence). The CDR3 DNA sequence: TGCAGTGCTGGAGACTACGAGGAGTACTTC. It is translated as CSAGDYEEYF.

This rearrangement joins TRBV6-1 to TRBJ2-7; D gene unclear. CDR3 size: 13 residues. Germline V gene lookup returns CDR1 MNHNS and CDR2 SASEGT. With 2 bases removed from V and 7 bases from J, the gap between germline ends came to 12 bases. The CDR3 sequence: CASSETARVEQYF. The CDR3, as DNA: TGTGCCAGCAGTGAAACGGCACGGGTTGAGCAGTACTTC.

Note on this clonotype: One base away lies a much larger clone, so this may be a sequencing read error. V gene TRBV20-1 combines with J gene TRBJ2-1; 9 positions match TRBD2. CDR3 length: 12 amino acids. Germline lookup yields CDR1 DFQATT and CDR2 SNEGSKA (reference sequence). The CDR3 DNA reads TGCAGTCCCCGAGCGGGAGGAGATGAGCAGTTATTC. Its protein product is CSPRAGGDEQLF.

Turning to this clonotype: The junction and the germline gene differ at one end; a read error may be behind it. The rearrangement links TRBV24-1 to TRBJ2-7; the D gene is possibly TRBD2 (5 bases). The length of the CDR3 is 14 residues. Germline loops: CDR1 KGHDR, CDR2 SFDVKD. As DNA, the CDR3 is TGTGCCACCAGTGCTAATCTAGCACCCTACGGGCAGTACTTC. It translates to CATSANLAPYGQYF.

Note on this clonotype: The junction and the germline gene differ at one end; a read error may be behind it. The chain uses TRBV5-4 and TRBJ1-2; D is ambiguous. This CDR3 is 15 amino acids long. CDR1 and CDR2 from the germline V gene are SGHNT and YYREEE (reference sequence). CDR3 in amino acids: CASSSRAGIDYGYTF. The CDR3, as DNA: TGTGCCAGTAGCTCTCGGGCGGGAATAGACTATGGCTACACCTTC.